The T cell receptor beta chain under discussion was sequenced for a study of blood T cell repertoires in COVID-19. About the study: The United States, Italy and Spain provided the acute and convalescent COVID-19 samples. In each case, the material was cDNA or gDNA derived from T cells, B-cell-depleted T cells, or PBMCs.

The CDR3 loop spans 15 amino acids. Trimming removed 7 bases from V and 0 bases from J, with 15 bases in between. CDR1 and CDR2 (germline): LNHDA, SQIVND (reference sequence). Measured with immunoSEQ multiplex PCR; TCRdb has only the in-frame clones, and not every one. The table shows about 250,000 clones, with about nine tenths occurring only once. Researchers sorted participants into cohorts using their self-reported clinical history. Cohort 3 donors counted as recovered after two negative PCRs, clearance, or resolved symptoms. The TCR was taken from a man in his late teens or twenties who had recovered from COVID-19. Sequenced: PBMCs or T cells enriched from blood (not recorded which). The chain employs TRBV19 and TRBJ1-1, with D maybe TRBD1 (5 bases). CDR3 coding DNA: TGTGCCAGTACCGTATTGGCAGGGATGAACACTGAAGCTTTCTTT. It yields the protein CASTVLAGMNTEAFF.